The clone carrying this T cell receptor (beta chain) was observed at least ten times. Its specificity is not known. V was trimmed by 0 bases and J by 9 bases, leaving 6 bases between them. This CDR3 comprises 12 residues. CDR1 MDHEN and CDR2 SYDVKM come from the germline V gene. TCRdb re-called the reads through MiXCR, storing one row per CDR3 protein. The table lists 150,000 to 200,000 distinct CDR3 sequences, 8.5% to 10% of them singletons, with approximately 4.3% in the top ten. This specimen belongs to a study of T cell repertoires in cytomegalovirus infection. At the level of the study: Shared public TCR beta signatures pointed to both CMV infection and a matching HLA type. General study findings and limits: Within the response measured ex vivo, HLA-C-restricted CMV-specific TCR beta clonotypes were dominant.

The sample taken for sequencing was PBMCs. The receptor's source is a human donor in good health (CMV status not recorded). Some clones in this sample may be carry-over from other donors' samples. This chain uses TRBV28 with TRBJ2-1; no clear D gene. The CDR3 loop is CASSLWLGEQFF. CDR3 bases: TGTGCCAGCAGTTTATGGCTGGGTGAGCAGTTCTTC.